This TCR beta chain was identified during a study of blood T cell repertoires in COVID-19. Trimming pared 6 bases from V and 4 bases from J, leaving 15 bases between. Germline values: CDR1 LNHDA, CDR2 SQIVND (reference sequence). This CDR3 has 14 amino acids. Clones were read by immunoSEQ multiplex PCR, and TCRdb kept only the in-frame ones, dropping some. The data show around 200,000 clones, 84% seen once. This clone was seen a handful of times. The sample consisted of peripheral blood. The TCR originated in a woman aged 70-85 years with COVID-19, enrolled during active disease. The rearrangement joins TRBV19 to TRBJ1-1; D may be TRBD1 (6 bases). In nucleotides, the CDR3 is TGTGCCAGTAGCCCGAATGGACAGTCCACTGAAGCTTTCTTT. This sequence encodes CASSPNGQSTEAFF.